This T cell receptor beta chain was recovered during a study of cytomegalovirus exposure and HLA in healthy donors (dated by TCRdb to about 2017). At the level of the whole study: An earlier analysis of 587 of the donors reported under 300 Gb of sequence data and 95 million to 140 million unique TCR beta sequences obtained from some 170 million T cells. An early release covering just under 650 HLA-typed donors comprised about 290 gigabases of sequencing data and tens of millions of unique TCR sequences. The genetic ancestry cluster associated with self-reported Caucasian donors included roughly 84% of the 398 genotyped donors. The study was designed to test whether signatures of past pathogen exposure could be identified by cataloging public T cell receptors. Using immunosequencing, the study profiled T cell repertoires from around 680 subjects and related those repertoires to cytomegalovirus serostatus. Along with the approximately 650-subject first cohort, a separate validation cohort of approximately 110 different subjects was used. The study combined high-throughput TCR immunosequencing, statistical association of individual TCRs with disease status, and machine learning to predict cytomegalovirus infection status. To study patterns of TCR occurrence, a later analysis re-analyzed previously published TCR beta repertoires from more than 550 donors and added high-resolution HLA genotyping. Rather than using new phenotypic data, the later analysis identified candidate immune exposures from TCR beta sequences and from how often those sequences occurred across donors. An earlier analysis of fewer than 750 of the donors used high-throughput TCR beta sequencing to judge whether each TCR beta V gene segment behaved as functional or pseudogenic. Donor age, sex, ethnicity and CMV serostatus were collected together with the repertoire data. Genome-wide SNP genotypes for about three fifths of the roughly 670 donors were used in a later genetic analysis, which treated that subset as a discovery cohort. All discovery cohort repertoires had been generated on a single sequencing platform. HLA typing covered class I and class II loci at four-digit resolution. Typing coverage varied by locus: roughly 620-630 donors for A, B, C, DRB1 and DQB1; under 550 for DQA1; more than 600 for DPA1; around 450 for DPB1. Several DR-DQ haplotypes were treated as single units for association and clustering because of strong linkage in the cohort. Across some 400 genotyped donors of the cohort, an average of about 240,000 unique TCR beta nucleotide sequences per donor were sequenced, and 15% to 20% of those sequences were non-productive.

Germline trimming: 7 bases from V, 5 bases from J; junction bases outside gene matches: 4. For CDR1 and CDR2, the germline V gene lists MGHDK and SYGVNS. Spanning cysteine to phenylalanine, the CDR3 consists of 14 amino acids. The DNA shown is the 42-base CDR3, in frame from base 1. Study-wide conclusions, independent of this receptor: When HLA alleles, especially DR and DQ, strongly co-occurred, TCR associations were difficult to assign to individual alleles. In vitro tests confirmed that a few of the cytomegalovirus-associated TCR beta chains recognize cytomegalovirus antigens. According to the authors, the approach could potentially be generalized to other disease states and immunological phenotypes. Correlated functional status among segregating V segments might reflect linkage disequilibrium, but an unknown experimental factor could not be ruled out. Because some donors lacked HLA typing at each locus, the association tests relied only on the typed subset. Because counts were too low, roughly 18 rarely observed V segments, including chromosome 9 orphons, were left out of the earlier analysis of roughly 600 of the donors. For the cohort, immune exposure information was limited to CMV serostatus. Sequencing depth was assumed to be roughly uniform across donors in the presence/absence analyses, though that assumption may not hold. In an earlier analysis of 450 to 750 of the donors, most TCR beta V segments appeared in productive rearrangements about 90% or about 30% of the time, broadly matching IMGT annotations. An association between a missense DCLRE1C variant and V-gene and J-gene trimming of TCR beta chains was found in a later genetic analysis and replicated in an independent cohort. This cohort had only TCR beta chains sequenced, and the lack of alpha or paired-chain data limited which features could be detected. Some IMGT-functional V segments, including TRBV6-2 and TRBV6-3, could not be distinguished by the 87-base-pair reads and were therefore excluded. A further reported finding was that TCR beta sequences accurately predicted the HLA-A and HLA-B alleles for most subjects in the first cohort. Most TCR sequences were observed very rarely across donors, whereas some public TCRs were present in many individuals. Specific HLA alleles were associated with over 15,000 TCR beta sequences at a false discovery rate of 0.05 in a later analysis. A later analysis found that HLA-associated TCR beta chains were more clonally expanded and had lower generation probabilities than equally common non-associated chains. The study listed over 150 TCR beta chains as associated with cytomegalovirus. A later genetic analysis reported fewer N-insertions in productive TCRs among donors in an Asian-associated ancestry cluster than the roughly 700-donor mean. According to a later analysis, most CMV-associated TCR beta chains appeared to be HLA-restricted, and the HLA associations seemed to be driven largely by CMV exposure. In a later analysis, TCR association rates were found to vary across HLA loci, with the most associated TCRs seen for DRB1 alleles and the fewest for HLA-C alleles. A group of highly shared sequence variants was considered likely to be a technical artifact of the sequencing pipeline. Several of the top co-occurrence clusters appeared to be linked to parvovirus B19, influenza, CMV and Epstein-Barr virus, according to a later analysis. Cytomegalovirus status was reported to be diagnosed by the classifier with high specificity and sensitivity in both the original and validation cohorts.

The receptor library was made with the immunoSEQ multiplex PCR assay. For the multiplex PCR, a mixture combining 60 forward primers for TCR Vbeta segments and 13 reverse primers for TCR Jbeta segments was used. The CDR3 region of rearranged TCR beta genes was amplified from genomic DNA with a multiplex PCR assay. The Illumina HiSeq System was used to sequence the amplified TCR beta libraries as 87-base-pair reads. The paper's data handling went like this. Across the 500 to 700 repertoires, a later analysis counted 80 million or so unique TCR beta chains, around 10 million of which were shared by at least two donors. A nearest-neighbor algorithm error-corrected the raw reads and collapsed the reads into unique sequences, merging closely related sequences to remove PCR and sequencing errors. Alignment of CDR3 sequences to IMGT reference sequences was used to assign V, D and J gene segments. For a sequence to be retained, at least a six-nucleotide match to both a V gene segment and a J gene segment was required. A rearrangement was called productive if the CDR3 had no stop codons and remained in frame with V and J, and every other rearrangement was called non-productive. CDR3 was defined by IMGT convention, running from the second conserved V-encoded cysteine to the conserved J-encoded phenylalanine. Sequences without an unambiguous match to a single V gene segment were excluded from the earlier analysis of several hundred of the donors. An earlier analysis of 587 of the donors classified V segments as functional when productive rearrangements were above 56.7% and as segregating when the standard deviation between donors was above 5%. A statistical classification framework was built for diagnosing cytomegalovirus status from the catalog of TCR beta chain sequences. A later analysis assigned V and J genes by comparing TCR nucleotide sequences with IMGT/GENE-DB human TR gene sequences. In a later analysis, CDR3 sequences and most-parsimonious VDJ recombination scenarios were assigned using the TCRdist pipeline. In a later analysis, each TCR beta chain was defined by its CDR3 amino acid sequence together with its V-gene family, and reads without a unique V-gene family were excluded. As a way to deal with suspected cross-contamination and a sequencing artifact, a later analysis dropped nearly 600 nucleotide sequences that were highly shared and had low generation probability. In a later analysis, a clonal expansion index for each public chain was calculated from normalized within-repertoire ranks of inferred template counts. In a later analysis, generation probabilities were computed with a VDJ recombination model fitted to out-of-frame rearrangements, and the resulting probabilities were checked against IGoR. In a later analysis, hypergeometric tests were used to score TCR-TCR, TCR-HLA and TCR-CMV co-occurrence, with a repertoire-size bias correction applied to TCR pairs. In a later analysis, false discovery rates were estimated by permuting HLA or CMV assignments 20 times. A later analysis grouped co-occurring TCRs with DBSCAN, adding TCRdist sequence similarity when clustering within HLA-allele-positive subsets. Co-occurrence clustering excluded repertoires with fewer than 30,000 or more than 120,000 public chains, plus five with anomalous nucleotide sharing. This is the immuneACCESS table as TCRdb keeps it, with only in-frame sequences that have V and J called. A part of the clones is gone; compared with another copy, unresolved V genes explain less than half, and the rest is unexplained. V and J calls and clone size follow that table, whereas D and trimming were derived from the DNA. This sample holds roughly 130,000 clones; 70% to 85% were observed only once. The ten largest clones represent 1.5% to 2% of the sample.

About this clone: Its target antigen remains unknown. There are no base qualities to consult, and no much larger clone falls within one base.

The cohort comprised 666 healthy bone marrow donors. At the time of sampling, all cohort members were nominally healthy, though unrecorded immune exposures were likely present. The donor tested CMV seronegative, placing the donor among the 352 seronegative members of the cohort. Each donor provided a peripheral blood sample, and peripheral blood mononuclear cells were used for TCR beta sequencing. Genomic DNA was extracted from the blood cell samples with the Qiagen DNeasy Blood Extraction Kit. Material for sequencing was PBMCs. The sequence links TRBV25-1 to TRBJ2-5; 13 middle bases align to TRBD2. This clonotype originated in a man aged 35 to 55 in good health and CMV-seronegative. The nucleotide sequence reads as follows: TGTGCCAGCAAACTAGCGGGGGGGCGGGAGACCCAGTACTTC. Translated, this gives CASKLAGGRETQYF.